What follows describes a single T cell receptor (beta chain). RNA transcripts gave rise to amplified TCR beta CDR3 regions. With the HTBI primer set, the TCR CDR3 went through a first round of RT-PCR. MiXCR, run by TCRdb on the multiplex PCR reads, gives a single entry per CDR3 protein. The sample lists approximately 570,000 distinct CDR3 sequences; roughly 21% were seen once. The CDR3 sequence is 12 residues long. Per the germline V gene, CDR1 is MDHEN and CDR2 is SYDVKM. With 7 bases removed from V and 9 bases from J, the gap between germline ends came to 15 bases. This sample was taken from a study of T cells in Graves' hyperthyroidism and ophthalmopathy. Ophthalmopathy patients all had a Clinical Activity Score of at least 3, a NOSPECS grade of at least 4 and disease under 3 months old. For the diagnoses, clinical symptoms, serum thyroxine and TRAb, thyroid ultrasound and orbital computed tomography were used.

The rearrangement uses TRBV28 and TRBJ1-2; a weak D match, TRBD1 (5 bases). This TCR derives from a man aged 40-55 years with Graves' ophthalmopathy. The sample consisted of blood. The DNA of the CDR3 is TGTGCCAGCATTTCAATGGGGCGGCGCTACACCTTC. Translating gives CASISMGRRYTF.